The 2 T cell receptor beta chains listed next were all sequenced from one sample in a study of blood T cell repertoires in COVID-19. The method was immunoSEQ multiplex PCR; TCRdb's version includes in-frame clones alone and lacks a portion of them. The data hold under 400,000 clones, with more than 70% observed a single time. Source material: peripheral blood. These receptor sequences come from a woman aged 25 to 39 with COVID-19, enrolled during active disease.

The rearrangement uses TRBV5-1 and TRBJ1-1, with TRBD1 identical over 7 bases. Germline V gives CDR1 SGHRS, CDR2 YFSETQ. The ends lost 3 bases at V and 0 bases at J; junction bases unmatched: 5. The CDR3 consists of 15 residues. The CDR3: CASSSGTAMNTEAFF. CDR3 nucleotides: TGCGCCAGCAGCTCCGGGACAGCGATGAACACTGAAGCTTTCTTT.

The chain recombines TRBV16 with TRBJ1-1; D unresolved. The CDR3 is 13 amino acids. Germline V gene lookup returns CDR1 KGHSY and CDR2 FQNENV. V dropped 4 bases and J dropped 0 bases, with 6 bases sitting between them. CDR3 in amino acids: CASSLTVNTEAFF. The CDR3 coding sequence is TGTGCCAGCAGCCTAACAGTGAACACTGAAGCTTTCTTT.